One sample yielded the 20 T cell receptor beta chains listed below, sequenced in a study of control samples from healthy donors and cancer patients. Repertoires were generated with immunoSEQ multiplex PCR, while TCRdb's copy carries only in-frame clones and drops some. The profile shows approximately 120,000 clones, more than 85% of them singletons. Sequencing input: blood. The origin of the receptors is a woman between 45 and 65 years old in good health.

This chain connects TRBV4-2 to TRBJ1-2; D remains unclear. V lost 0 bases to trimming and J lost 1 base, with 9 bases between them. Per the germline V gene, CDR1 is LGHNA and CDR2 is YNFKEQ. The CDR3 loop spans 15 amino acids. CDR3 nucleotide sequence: TGTGCCAGCAGCCAAGATTCAACAGTTAACTATGGCTACACCTTC. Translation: CASSQDSTVNYGYTF.

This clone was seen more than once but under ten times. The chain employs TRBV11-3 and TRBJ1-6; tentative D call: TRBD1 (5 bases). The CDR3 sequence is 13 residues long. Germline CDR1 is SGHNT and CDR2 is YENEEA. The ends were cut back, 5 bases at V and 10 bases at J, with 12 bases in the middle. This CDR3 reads CASSTDRDSPLHF. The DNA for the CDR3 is TGTGCCAGCAGCACCGACAGAGACTCACCCCTCCACTTT.

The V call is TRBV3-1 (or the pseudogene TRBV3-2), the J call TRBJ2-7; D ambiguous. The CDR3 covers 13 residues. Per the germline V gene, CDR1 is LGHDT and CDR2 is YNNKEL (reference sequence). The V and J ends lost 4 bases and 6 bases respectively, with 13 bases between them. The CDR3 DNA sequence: TGTGCCAGCAGCCCCGGGTGGGGTAGCGAGCAGTACTTC. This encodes CASSPGWGSEQYF.

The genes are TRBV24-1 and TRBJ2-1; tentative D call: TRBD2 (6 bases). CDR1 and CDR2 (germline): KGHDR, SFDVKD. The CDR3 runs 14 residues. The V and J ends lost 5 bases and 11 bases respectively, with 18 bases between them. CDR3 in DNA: TGTGCCACCAGTGTGGAAGGAGGGATAGGAAAGCAGTTCTTC. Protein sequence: CATSVEGGIGKQFF.

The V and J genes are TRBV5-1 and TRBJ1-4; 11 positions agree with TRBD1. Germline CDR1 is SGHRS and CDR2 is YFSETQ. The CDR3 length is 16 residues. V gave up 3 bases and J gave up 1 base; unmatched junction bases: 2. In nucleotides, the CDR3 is TGCGCCAGCAGCTCGGGGACAGGGGGAACTAATGAAAAACTGTTTTTT. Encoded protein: CASSSGTGGTNEKLFF.

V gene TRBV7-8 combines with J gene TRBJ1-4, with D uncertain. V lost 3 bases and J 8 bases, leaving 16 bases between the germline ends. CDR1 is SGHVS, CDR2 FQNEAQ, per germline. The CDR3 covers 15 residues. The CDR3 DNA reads TGTGCCAGCAGCTTGGAGAGCGGTTGGGGAGAAAAACTGTTTTTT. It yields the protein CASSLESGWGEKLFF.

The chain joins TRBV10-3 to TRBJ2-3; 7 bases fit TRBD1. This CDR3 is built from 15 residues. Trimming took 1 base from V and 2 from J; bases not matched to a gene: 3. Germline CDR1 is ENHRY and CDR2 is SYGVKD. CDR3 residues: CAISEWGTATDTQYF. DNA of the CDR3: TGTGCCATCAGTGAGTGGGGGACAGCCACAGATACGCAGTATTTT.

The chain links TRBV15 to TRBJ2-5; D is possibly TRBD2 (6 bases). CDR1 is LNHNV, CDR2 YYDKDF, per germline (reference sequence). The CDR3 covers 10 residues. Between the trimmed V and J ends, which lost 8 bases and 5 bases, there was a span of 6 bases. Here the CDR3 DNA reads TGTGCCACCGGAGGGGAGACCCAGTACTTC. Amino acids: CATGGETQYF.

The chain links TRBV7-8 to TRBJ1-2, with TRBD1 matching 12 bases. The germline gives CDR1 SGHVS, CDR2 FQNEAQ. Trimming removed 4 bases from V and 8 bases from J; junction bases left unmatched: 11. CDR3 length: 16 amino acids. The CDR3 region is CASSSSPGTGGEGYTF. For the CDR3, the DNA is TGTGCCAGCAGCTCGAGTCCCGGGACAGGGGGCGAAGGCTACACCTTC.

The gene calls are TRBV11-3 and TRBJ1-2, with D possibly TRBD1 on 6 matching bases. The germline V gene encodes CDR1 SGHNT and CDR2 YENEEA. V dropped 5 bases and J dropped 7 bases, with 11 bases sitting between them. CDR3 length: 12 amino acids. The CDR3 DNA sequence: TGTGCCAGCAGCGGGGGGGGCTCTGGCTACACCTTC. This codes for CASSGGGSGYTF.

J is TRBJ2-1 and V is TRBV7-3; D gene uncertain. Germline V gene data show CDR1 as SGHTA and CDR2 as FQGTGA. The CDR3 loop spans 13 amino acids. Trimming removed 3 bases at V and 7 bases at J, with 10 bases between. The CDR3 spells CASSLAWGNEQFF. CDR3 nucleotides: TGTGCCAGCAGCTTGGCTTGGGGAAATGAGCAGTTCTTC.

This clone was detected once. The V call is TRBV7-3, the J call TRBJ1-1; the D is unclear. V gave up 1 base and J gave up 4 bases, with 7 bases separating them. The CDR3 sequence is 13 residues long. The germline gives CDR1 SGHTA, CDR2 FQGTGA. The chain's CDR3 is CASSLNQITEAFF. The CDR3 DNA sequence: TGTGCCAGCAGCTTAAACCAGATCACTGAAGCTTTCTTT. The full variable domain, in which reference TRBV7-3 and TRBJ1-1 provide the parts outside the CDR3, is GAGVSQTPSNKVTEKGKYVELRCDPISGHTALYWYRQSLGQGPEFLIYFQGTGAADDSGLPNDRFFAVRPEGSVSTLKIQRTERGDSAVYLCASSLNQITEAFFGQGTRLTVV.

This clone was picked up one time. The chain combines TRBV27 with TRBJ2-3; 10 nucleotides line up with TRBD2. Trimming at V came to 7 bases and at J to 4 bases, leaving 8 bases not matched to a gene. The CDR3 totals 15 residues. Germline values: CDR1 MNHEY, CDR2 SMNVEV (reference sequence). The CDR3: CASTFLAGVADTQYF. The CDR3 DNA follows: TGTGCCAGCACCTTCCTAGCGGGAGTGGCAGATACGCAGTATTTT.

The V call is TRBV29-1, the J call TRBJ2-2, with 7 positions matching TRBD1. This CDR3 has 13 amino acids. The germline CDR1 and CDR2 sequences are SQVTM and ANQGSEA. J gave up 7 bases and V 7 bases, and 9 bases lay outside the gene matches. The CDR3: CSAKVQGIGELFF. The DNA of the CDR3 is TGCAGCGCAAAAGTACAGGGGATCGGGGAGCTGTTTTTT.

CDR3 in amino acids: CASSPTTGGPGNTIYF. The CDR3 bases are TGTGCCAGCTCACCGACAACAGGGGGCCCTGGAAACACCATATATTTT. This chain links TRBV18 with TRBJ1-3; 9 bases fit TRBD1. Losses at the gene ends were 3 bases for V and 2 bases for J; bases not matched to a gene: 5. This CDR3 is 16 amino acids long. Germline V gene lookup returns CDR1 KGHSH and CDR2 LQKENI.

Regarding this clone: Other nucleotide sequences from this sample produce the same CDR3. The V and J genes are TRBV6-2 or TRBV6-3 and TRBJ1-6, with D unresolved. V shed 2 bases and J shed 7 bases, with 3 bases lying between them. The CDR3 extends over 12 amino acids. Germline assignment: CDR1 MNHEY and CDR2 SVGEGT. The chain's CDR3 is CASSYGNSPLHF. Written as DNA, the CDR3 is TGTGCCAGCAGTTACGGGAATTCACCCCTCCACTTT.

The CDR3 DNA reads as TGTGCCAGCATGGACTTTAACTATGGCTACACCTTC. It specifies CASMDFNYGYTF. The gene calls are TRBV27 and TRBJ1-2; D is unclear. Trimming removed 7 bases at V and 1 base at J, with 7 bases between. Germline CDR1 MNHEY, CDR2 SMNVEV (reference sequence). The CDR3 is 12 amino acids.

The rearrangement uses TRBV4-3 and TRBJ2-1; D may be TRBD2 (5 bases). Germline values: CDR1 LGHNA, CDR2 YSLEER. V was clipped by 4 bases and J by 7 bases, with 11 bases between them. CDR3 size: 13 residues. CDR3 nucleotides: TGCGCCAGCAGCCGAGAGACTACGAATGAGCAGTTCTTC. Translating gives CASSRETTNEQFF.

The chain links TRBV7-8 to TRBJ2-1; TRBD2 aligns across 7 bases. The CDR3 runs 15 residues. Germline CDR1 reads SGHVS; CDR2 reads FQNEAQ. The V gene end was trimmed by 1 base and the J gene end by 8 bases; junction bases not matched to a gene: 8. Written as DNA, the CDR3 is TGTGCCAGCAGCTTAGAGGCACTAGCGAGGCATGAGCAGTTCTTC. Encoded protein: CASSLEALARHEQFF.

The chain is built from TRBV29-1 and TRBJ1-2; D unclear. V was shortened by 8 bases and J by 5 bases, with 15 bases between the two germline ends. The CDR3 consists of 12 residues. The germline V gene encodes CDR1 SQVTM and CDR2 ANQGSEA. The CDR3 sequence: CSTYGVGYGYTF. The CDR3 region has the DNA TGCAGCACCTATGGGGTCGGGTATGGCTACACCTTC. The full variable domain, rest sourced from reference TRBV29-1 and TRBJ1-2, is SAVISQKPSRDICQRGTSLTIQCQVDSQVTMMFWYRQQPGQSLTLIATANQGSEATYESGFVIDKFPISRPNLTFSTLTVSNMSPEDSSIYLCSTYGVGYGYTFGSGTRLTVV.